This TCR beta chain was found in a study of Graves' ophthalmopathy and Graves' hyperthyroidism. Overall study findings and caveats: Blood contained most expanded thyroid clonotypes exceeding 0.001 frequency.

The study amplified TCR beta CDR3 regions using RNA transcripts. HTBI primers primed a first-round RT-PCR, and a second-round multiplex PCR followed. TCRdb re-called the multiplex PCR reads with MiXCR, one entry per CDR3 protein. In the table there are hundreds of thousands of distinct CDR3 sequences, under 25% of which are singletons. This clonotype came up many times. Its specificity is not known. V lost 0 bases and J 4 bases, leaving 9 bases between the germline ends. The CDR3 totals 14 residues. Per the germline V gene, CDR1 is ENHRY and CDR2 is SYGVKD. The source material was peripheral blood. The TCR sequence derives from a young woman with stable Graves' hyperthyroidism. This chain joins TRBV10-3 and TRBJ1-2; D remains ambiguous. The CDR3 reads CAISESVSIYGYTF. The CDR3 nucleotides read TGTGCCATCAGTGAGTCCGTCAGCATCTATGGCTACACCTTC.